These 30 T cell receptor beta chains share one sample of origin, sequenced in a study of sequential checkpoint blockade in melanoma. Produced via immunoSEQ multiplex PCR; TCRdb's table is partial and in-frame only. The repertoire consists of 15,000 to 20,000 clones, with over 55% occurring once and the leading ten covering roughly a fifth. Specified treatment: randomized to nivolumab then ipilimumab (arm A) or the reverse (arm B). Sequencing was performed on CD8+ T cells sorted from blood (inferred from file names), taken from a patient given nivolumab and ipilimumab in sequence. The receptor source for this set is a human donor with melanoma.

DNA for the CDR3: TGCGCCAGCAGCCCTCACAAGAAGCGGGAGATAGCCTACGAGCAGTACTTC. Translating gives CASSPHKKREIAYEQYF. The chain couples TRBV5-1 to TRBJ2-7; 8 positions match TRBD2. Germline CDR1 is SGHRS and CDR2 is YFSETQ. The CDR3 sequence is 17 residues long. V shed 4 bases, J shed 2 bases, and the junction held 14 bases outside the gene matches.

This chain links TRBV6-5 with TRBJ1-2, with 7 bases matching TRBD1. Germline V CDR1 and CDR2: MNHEY, SVGAGI. The CDR3 contains 14 residues. The ends lost 5 bases at V and 4 bases at J; junction bases unmatched: 7. CDR3 bases: TGTGCCAGCAGTCACAGGGGAATAGGCTATGGCTACACCTTC. Protein product: CASSHRGIGYGYTF.

This chain joins TRBV27 and TRBJ2-7; TRBD2 aligns across 7 bases. Germline CDR1 reads MNHEY; CDR2 reads SMNVEV (reference sequence). This CDR3 comprises 15 residues. The V segment lost 7 bases and the J segment 3 bases; nucleotides outside the gene matches: 12. The CDR3 loop reads CASTLRSGRDYEQYF. As DNA, the CDR3 is TGTGCCAGCACCCTGAGATCGGGGAGGGACTACGAGCAGTACTTC.

In this sample, this clone turned up a few times. This chain connects TRBV7-9 to TRBJ2-7; D might be TRBD1 (5 bases). The germline V gene encodes CDR1 SEHNR and CDR2 FQNEAQ (reference sequence). The V gene lost 1 base and the J gene lost 4 bases, with 8 bases spanning the gap. This CDR3 is built from 13 residues. The CDR3 DNA is TGTGCCAGCAGCTTAGGGACACCTTACGAGCAGTACTTC. It encodes CASSLGTPYEQYF. The full variable domain, with the rest looked up from reference TRBV7-9 and TRBJ2-7, is DTGVSQNPRHKITKRGQNVTFRCDPISEHNRLYWYRQTLGQGPEFLTYFQNEAQLEKSRLLSDRFSAERPKGSFSTLEIQRTEQGDSAMYLCASSLGTPYEQYFGPGTRLTVT.

The chain is built from TRBV5-6 and TRBJ1-2, with a possible D match to TRBD1 (5 bases). Germline V gene lookup returns CDR1 SGHDT and CDR2 YYEEEE. Trimming stripped 0 bases from V and 8 bases from J, with 11 bases between. The CDR3 extends over 13 amino acids. CDR3 sequence: CASSLGQNIGYTF. CDR3 sequence (DNA): TGTGCCAGCAGCTTGGGACAGAATATCGGCTACACCTTC.

In regard to this clone: At one end the junction does not follow the germline gene, possibly because of a read error. This rearrangement joins TRBV4-1 to TRBJ1-5; D unresolved. Looked up from germline, CDR1 is MGHRA and CDR2 is YSYEKL. The CDR3 spans 14 residues. For the CDR3, the DNA is TGTGCCAGCAGCTACCACAATAGCAATCAGCCCCAGCATTTT. The encoded protein is CASSYHNSNQPQHF.

This clone appeared once. J is TRBJ1-2 and V is TRBV7-9; maybe TRBD1 (6 bases). Germline CDR1 and CDR2: SEHNR and FQNEAQ (reference sequence). V shed 7 bases and J shed 3 bases, with 15 bases lying between them. The CDR3 is 14 residues long. The CDR3 bases are TGTGCCAGCAACATCTTGGGACAAGACTATGGCTACACCTTC. Its translation: CASNILGQDYGYTF.

The rearrangement uses TRBV11-1 and TRBJ2-7; TRBD2 is a possible D gene (7 bases). The CDR3 covers 13 residues. The germline CDR1 and CDR2 sequences are SGHAT and FQDESV (reference sequence). Trimming pared 1 base from V and 6 bases from J, leaving 10 bases between. The CDR3 spells CASSLGGGVEQYF. The CDR3 DNA is TGTGCCAGCAGCTTAGGGGGGGGCGTCGAGCAGTACTTC.

The gene calls are TRBV11-2 and TRBJ2-7; 8 nucleotides line up with TRBD1. V was clipped by 4 bases and J by 1 base; unmatched bases: 9. This CDR3 region has 16 residues. Germline V gives CDR1 SGHAT, CDR2 FQNNGV. For the CDR3, the DNA is TGTGCCAGCAGCTCCCCGGCAGGGGGCGCTTCCTACGAGCAGTACTTC. This encodes CASSSPAGGASYEQYF.

J is TRBJ2-7 and V is TRBV7-8; TRBD2 might be the D (6 bases). The CDR3 has 15 amino acids. Trimming shortened V by 5 bases and J by 0 bases, and 14 bases separated the two germline ends. Germline V gene lookup returns CDR1 SGHVS and CDR2 FQNEAQ. The CDR3 spells CASSPGLASSYEQYF. CDR3 in DNA: TGTGCCAGCAGCCCGGGACTTGCCAGCTCCTACGAGCAGTACTTC.

V gene TRBV7-9 combines with J gene TRBJ2-1, with a weak D call TRBD2 (5 bases). Deletions cut 2 bases from V and 7 bases from J, with 12 bases between. Germline V CDR1 and CDR2: SEHNR, FQNEAQ (reference sequence). CDR3 size: 14 residues. The CDR3 protein is CASSLIPPGNEQFF. CDR3 in DNA: TGTGCCAGCAGCTTAATCCCACCGGGGAATGAGCAGTTCTTC.

The chain has TRBV18 and TRBJ2-7, with D perhaps TRBD1 (5 bases). Trimming took off 4 bases at V and 7 bases at J, with 14 bases between the two ends. CDR1 and CDR2 (germline): KGHSH, LQKENI. The CDR3 loop spans 13 amino acids. As DNA, the CDR3 is TGTGCCAGCTCACAAGGGGATGACGGGGAGCAGTACTTC. It translates to CASSQGDDGEQYF.

The table lists this clone with a few counts. V gene TRBV10-1 combines with J gene TRBJ2-7, with TRBD1 matching over 9 bases. This CDR3 contains 14 residues. After removal of 6 bases from V and 2 bases from J, the junction contained 5 bases not matched to a gene. Germline-derived CDR1 and CDR2 are WNHNN and SYGVQD (reference sequence). This CDR3 is CASRPGTGPYEQYF. CDR3 coding DNA: TGCGCCAGCAGACCCGGGACAGGGCCCTACGAGCAGTACTTC.

In this sample, this clone turned up a few times. The chain couples TRBV7-9 to TRBJ1-2; tentatively, D is TRBD1 (5 bases). This CDR3 has 12 residues. Germline-derived CDR1 and CDR2 are SEHNR and FQNEAQ (reference sequence). Trimming shortened V by 3 bases and J by 8 bases, and 10 bases separated the two germline ends. The CDR3 DNA reads TGTGCCAGCAGCTTGGTAGGGGTCGGCTACACCTTC. It specifies CASSLVGVGYTF.

Only one count was recorded for this clone. This chain links TRBV28 with TRBJ1-2, with TRBD1 matching over 8 bases. Germline V gene lookup returns CDR1 MDHEN and CDR2 SYDVKM. CDR3 size: 15 residues. The trim removed 5 bases at V and 4 bases at J, leaving 9 bases unmatched. In DNA form, the CDR3 reads TGTGCCAGCAGTGTTGGACAGGGTGCGTTCTATGGCTACACCTTC. Translation gives CASSVGQGAFYGYTF.

The chain uses TRBV7-8 and TRBJ2-5, with TRBD2 as a possible D gene (5 bases). The CDR3 extends over 15 amino acids. V shed 6 bases and J shed 2 bases, with 16 bases lying between them. Germline V gene sequence: CDR1 SGHVS, CDR2 FQNEAQ. The CDR3 spells CASSSLRAGQETQYF. The CDR3 DNA follows: TGTGCCAGCAGTTCCCTGCGGGCCGGACAAGAGACCCAGTACTTC. The full variable domain, with the rest looked up from reference TRBV7-8 and TRBJ2-5, is GAGVSQSPRYKVAKRGQDVALRCDPISGHVSLFWYQQALGQGPEFLTYFQNEAQLDKSGLPSDRFFAERPEGSVSTLKIQRTQQEDSAVYLCASSSLRAGQETQYFGPGTRLLVL.

V and J are TRBV5-5 and TRBJ2-7, with TRBD2 matching over 8 bases. The V gene end was trimmed by 3 bases and the J gene end by 4 bases; junction bases not matched to a gene: 6. CDR1 and CDR2 from the germline V gene are SGHKS and YYEKEE (reference sequence). The CDR3 spans 14 residues. DNA for the CDR3: TGTGCCAGCAGCTATCCGGGACTAGGGTACGAGCAGTACTTC. Translating gives CASSYPGLGYEQYF.

The chain combines TRBV4-1 with TRBJ2-7, with TRBD1 matching 8 bases. Germline V gives CDR1 MGHRA, CDR2 YSYEKL. The ends lost 0 bases at V and 3 bases at J; junction bases unmatched: 4. The CDR3 covers 15 residues. CDR3 nucleotides: TGCGCCAGCAGCCAAGAACCGGACAGGGACTACGAGCAGTACTTC. Its translation: CASSQEPDRDYEQYF.

In its sample, this clone was seen a few times. This chain connects TRBV29-1 to TRBJ1-2; the D is unclear. V was pared by 0 bases and J by 1 base, with 9 bases between. Germline V CDR1 and CDR2: SQVTM, ANQGSEA. CDR3 length: 14 amino acids. The CDR3 region has the DNA TGCAGCGTTGAAGATCGGGATCTTAACTATGGCTACACCTTC. This translates into CSVEDRDLNYGYTF.

V is TRBV12-2 and J is TRBJ2-1; TRBD2 is the table's D call, not checked against the DNA. TRBV12-2 is a pseudogene locus. This CDR3 comprises 15 residues. Here the CDR3 reads CASRLVPGLVDEQFF. The CDR3 DNA reads TGTGCAAGTCGCTTAGTCCCCGGACTAGTAGATGAGCAGTTCTTC.

This clone has a handful of counts. J is TRBJ1-6 and V is TRBV9, with 8 bases fitting TRBD1. The CDR3 spans 14 residues. The trim removed 4 bases at V and 5 bases at J, leaving 2 bases unmatched. Germline CDR1 reads SGDLS; CDR2 reads YYNGEE. The CDR3 region has the DNA TGTGCCAGCAGCCCAGGGGGCGATAATTCACCCCTCCACTTT. Its protein is CASSPGGDNSPLHF.

The CDR3 sequence is CSAPLGGANTEAFF. The CDR3 bases are TGCAGTGCCCCACTGGGGGGGGCGAACACTGAAGCTTTCTTT. The rearrangement joins TRBV29-1 to TRBJ1-1, with a possible D match to TRBD1 (6 bases). There are 14 residues in the CDR3. Germline CDR1 SQVTM, CDR2 ANQGSEA.

This chain uses TRBV7-2 with TRBJ2-1; D is uncertain. The V end lost 5 bases, the J end lost 3 bases, and 5 bases lay between the germline ends. The CDR3 is made up of 12 amino acids. The V gene's germline CDR1 is SGHTA and CDR2 FQGNSA. For the CDR3, the DNA is TGTGCCAGCAGCCCCAACTACAATGAGCAGTTCTTC. This sequence encodes CASSPNYNEQFF.

The chain combines TRBV4-1 with TRBJ1-1; D may be TRBD1 (6 bases). From germline, CDR1 is MGHRA and CDR2 YSYEKL. The CDR3 consists of 15 residues. Trimming stripped 9 bases from V and 0 bases from J, with 17 bases between. CDR3 sequence reads: CASRTGIEMNTEAFF. CDR3 DNA sequence: TGCGCCAGTCGTACAGGGATTGAGATGAACACTGAAGCTTTCTTT.

This clone was counted only a few times. The rearrangement links TRBV1 to TRBJ1-1. TRBV1 is recorded as a pseudogene. The CDR3 runs to 15 residues. The CDR3 bases are TGCGCCAGCAGCCAAGCCTTTACACCGAGGACTGAAGCTTTCTTT. Amino acids: CASSQAFTPRTEAFF.

The J gene is TRBJ1-2, the V gene TRBV18; the D gene is possibly TRBD1 (5 bases). CDR3 length equals 14 residues. The germline CDR1 and CDR2 sequences are KGHSH and LQKENI. V was pared by 2 bases and J by 6 bases, with 13 bases between. The DNA of the CDR3 is TGTGCCAGCTCACCAGGGGCGGGGAGGGATGGCTACACCTTC. Its translation is CASSPGAGRDGYTF.

This sequence joins TRBV7-2 and TRBJ1-5, with TRBD1 identical over 12 bases. CDR3 length equals 17 residues. Germline-derived CDR1 and CDR2 are SGHTA and FQGNSA. The ends lost 5 bases at V and 2 bases at J; junction bases unmatched: 7. CDR3 nucleotides: TGTGCCAGCAGCCCCGGGACAGGGGGCTGGGGCAATCAGCCCCAGCATTTT. This encodes CASSPGTGGWGNQPQHF.

The chain employs TRBV27 and TRBJ1-2; TRBD1 matches 11 bases. V was pared by 7 bases and J by 10 bases, with 11 bases of the junction left unmatched. Germline V gene data show CDR1 as MNHEY and CDR2 as SMNVEV (reference sequence). CDR3 size: 14 residues. CDR3: CASNPGQGGNDYTF. The CDR3 region has the DNA TGTGCCAGCAACCCGGGACAGGGGGGAAATGACTACACCTTC.

This clone is categorized as medium-sized. The rearrangement joins TRBV5-6 to TRBJ1-3, with D perhaps TRBD1 (6 bases). Trimming cost V 5 bases and J 1 base, with 13 bases left between them. The germline V gene encodes CDR1 SGHDT and CDR2 YYEEEE. The CDR3 is made up of 15 amino acids. The CDR3, as DNA: TGTGCCAGCAGTAGGGGACAAGCATCTGGAAACACCATATATTTT. Residues: CASSRGQASGNTIYF.

This chain links TRBV11-2 with TRBJ1-2; 11 nucleotides match TRBD1. Unmatched junction bases numbered 3, after V lost 4 bases and J lost 5 bases. The CDR3 is 14 amino acids. The V gene's germline CDR1 is SGHAT and CDR2 FQNNGV. CDR3 loop: CASSSRDRGYGYTF. For the CDR3, the DNA is TGTGCCAGCAGCTCCAGGGACAGGGGGTATGGCTACACCTTC.